This T cell receptor (beta chain) was retrieved from a study of blood T cell repertoires in COVID-19. In terms of age and location, participants ranged from about 18 to 89 years and lived in under 30 US areas. The assay was immunoSEQ multiplex PCR, and TCRdb's table has in-frame clones only and misses some. The sample has 200,000 to 250,000 clones; 80% to 90% are singletons. Germline lookup yields CDR1 GTSNPN and CDR2 SVGIG (reference sequence). The CDR3 extends over 13 amino acids. The germline V and J ends were trimmed by 4 bases and 6 bases, with 13 bases remaining between them. Sequenced input: PBMCs or T cells enriched from blood (not recorded which). This clonotype was sampled from a woman between 35 and 50 years old with acute COVID-19. This chain joins TRBV30 and TRBJ1-5; D uncertain. CDR3 DNA: TGTGCCTGGAAGGAACACGGCGGTCAGCCCCAGCATTTT. Its translation is CAWKEHGGQPQHF.